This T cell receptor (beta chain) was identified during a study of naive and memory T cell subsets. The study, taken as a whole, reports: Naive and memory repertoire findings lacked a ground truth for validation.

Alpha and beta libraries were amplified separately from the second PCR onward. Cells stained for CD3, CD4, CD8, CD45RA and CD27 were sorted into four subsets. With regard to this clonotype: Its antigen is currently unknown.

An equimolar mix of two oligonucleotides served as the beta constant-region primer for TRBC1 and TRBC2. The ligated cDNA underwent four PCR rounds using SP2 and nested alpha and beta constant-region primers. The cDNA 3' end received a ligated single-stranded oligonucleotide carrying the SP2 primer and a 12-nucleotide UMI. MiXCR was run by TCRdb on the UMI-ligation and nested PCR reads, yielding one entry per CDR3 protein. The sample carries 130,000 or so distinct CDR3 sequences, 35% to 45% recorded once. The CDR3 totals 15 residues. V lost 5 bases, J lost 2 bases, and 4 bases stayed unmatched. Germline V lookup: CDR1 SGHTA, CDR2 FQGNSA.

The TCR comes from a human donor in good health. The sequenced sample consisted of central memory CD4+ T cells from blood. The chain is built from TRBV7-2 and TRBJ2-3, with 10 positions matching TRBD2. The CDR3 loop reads CASSRTSGLTDTQYF. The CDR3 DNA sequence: TGTGCCAGCAGCAGGACTAGCGGACTCACAGATACGCAGTATTTT. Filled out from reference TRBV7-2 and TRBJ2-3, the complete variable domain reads GAGVSQSPSNKVTEKGKDVELRCDPISGHTALYWYRQSLGQGLEFLIYFQGNSAPDKSGLPSDRFSAERTGGSVSTLTIQRTQQEDSAVYLCASSRTSGLTDTQYFGPGTRLTVL.